Each of the 17 T cell receptor beta chains below was sequenced from the same sample in a study of regulatory T cells in long-lasting Graves disease. Investigators prepared the TCR beta libraries by applying iRepertoire HTBI primers and Arm-PCR of CDR3 regions. Each CDR3 protein gets one entry after TCRdb re-called the multiplex PCR reads with MiXCR. The sample records 500,000 or so distinct CDR3 sequences, 13% to 15% being singletons. The time point is: newly diagnosed GD, antithyroid drugs for less than 3 months. Construction of the TCR library relied on RNA isolated from PBMCs. The same specimen was also included in a second study, on T cells in Graves' hyperthyroidism and ophthalmopathy.

The sample was peripheral blood mononuclear cells (PBMCs), taken at new diagnosis, from a patient treated with antithyroid drugs. The receptors originated from a woman between 45 and 60 years old with Graves disease.

The genes are TRBV9 and TRBJ1-2; 7 bases match TRBD1. Germline V lookup: CDR1 SGDLS, CDR2 YYNGEE. This CDR3 has 15 residues. Trimming cost V 0 bases and J 5 bases; bases outside gene matches: 7. The CDR3, as DNA: TGTGCCAGCAGCGTAGCTCCGGGACAGTCATATGGCTACACCTTC. It encodes CASSVAPGQSYGYTF.

Many counts were recorded for this clonotype. Written as DNA, the CDR3 is TGTGCCAGCTCACCAGGGACTACCCTTACAAACGAGCAGTTCTTC. It specifies CASSPGTTLTNEQFF. The chain uses TRBV18 and TRBJ2-1, with 7 bases lining up with TRBD2. The germline V gene encodes CDR1 KGHSH and CDR2 LQKENI. The CDR3 is 15 amino acids. The ends lost 2 bases at V and 10 bases at J; junction bases unmatched: 11.

This clonotype showed up many times. CDR3 sequence (DNA): TGCAGTGCTAGATGGGACAGGGGAAGGACTGAAGCTTTCTTT. It translates to CSARWDRGRTEAFF. This sequence joins TRBV20-1 and TRBJ1-1, with TRBD1 matching over 10 bases. Looked up from germline, CDR1 is DFQATT and CDR2 is SNEGSKA (reference sequence). This CDR3 has 14 residues. J lost 5 bases, V lost 2 bases, and 5 bases had no gene match.

The chain uses TRBV28 and TRBJ1-2, with 8 bases identical to TRBD1. The CDR3 is made up of 13 amino acids. Germline-derived CDR1 and CDR2 are MDHEN and SYDVKM. V lost 5 bases to trimming and J lost 7 bases; unmatched junction nucleotides: 6. CDR3 DNA sequence: TGTGCCAGCAGTAGGGACAGGCGTGCTGGCTACACCTTC. Its translation: CASSRDRRAGYTF.

This clonotype was observed a few times. A much larger clone is a single base away; this may be a read error. The J gene is TRBJ2-7, the V gene TRBV2; D could derive from TRBD1 or TRBD2 (5 bases each). V lost 7 bases to trimming and J lost 3 bases, with 7 bases between them. The germline V gene encodes CDR1 SNHLY and CDR2 FYNNEI. The CDR3 length is 11 residues. Written as DNA, the CDR3 is TGTGCCAGCACTGGGGGCTACGAGCAGTACTTC. Its protein is CASTGGYEQYF.

The chain employs TRBV6-2 or TRBV6-3 and TRBJ2-7, with 7 nucleotides matching TRBD2. Trimming removed 4 bases from V and 4 bases from J; junction bases left unmatched: 4. The CDR3 is made up of 13 amino acids. Per the germline V gene, CDR1 is MNHEY and CDR2 is SVGEGT. The CDR3 DNA reads TGTGCCAGCAGTTGGACTAGTTCTTACGAGCAGTACTTC. Residues: CASSWTSSYEQYF.

This rearrangement joins TRBV5-1 to TRBJ2-7; TRBD2 agrees at 13 bases. Germline CDR1 reads SGHRS; CDR2 reads YFSETQ. V lost 0 bases to trimming and J lost 5 bases; unmatched junction nucleotides: 5. The CDR3 contains 16 residues. CDR3 nucleotides: TGCGCCAGCAGCTTGGCTGGGACTAGCGGGAATAACGAGCAGTACTTC. This codes for CASSLAGTSGNNEQYF.

In this sample, this clonotype turned up many times. The rearrangement links TRBV2 to TRBJ2-1; no clear D. In germline, CDR1 is SNHLY, CDR2 FYNNEI. There are 11 residues in the CDR3. Trimming took 8 bases from V and 5 from J, leaving 7 bases between them. CDR3 bases: TGTGCCAGCGTTAGGAACAATGAGCAGTTCTTC. Translated: CASVRNNEQFF.

This clonotype was picked up many times. This chain connects TRBV12-3 or TRBV12-4 to TRBJ2-7; TRBD1 might be the D (5 bases). The length of the CDR3 is 17 residues. Trimming stripped 0 bases from V and 3 bases from J, with 18 bases between. CDR3 region: CASSLALSDSLLYEQYF. The CDR3 DNA follows: TGTGCCAGCAGTTTAGCGCTGTCTGACAGCCTACTCTACGAGCAGTACTTC.

In its sample, this clonotype was seen many times. V gene TRBV10-3 combines with J gene TRBJ2-3, with unresolved D. This CDR3 comprises 15 residues. Germline assignment: CDR1 ENHRY and CDR2 SYGVKD. V was pared by 3 bases and J by 0 bases, with 10 bases between. The CDR3: CAISELRTSTDTQYF. The CDR3 DNA follows: TGTGCCATCAGTGAATTGAGAACTAGCACAGATACGCAGTATTTT.

The gene calls are TRBV7-2 and TRBJ2-2; D is uncertain. Germline CDR1 SGHTA, CDR2 FQGNSA. Trimming cost V 5 bases and J 4 bases, with 11 bases left between them. The length of the CDR3 is 14 residues. The CDR3 sequence is CASSRARSTGELFF. The CDR3 region has the DNA TGTGCCAGCAGCCGGGCTCGCTCCACCGGGGAGCTGTTTTTT.

The J gene is TRBJ1-2, the V gene TRBV20-1, with D possibly TRBD1 on 5 matching bases. The V gene lost 4 bases and the J gene lost 0 bases, with 12 bases spanning the gap. Germline CDR1 reads DFQATT; CDR2 reads SNEGSKA (reference sequence). This CDR3 has 14 amino acids. The CDR3 loop is CSAMAGASNYGYTF. CDR3 DNA: TGCAGTGCTATGGCCGGGGCCTCTAACTATGGCTACACCTTC.

This clonotype was observed many times. The J gene is TRBJ1-1, the V gene TRBV29-1, with D unresolved. From germline, CDR1 is SQVTM and CDR2 ANQGSEA. The CDR3 is made up of 11 amino acids. V shed 5 bases and J shed 4 bases, with 8 bases lying between them. CDR3 region: CSVNPGTEAFF. In DNA form, the CDR3 reads TGCAGCGTTAACCCAGGCACTGAAGCTTTCTTT.

The sample holds many counts of this clonotype. The rearrangement joins TRBV2 to TRBJ2-1, with D maybe TRBD1 (5 bases). Germline V gene data show CDR1 as SNHLY and CDR2 as FYNNEI. This CDR3 contains 16 residues. Trimming shortened V by 0 bases and J by 10 bases, and 19 bases separated the two germline ends. The CDR3 sequence is CASSEAVGIQGAEQFF. The CDR3 DNA sequence: TGTGCCAGCAGTGAAGCGGTGGGCATCCAAGGGGCAGAGCAGTTCTTC.

This clonotype has a handful of counts. The chain joins TRBV14 to TRBJ2-3; tentative D call: TRBD2 (6 bases). Trimming cost V 7 bases and J 2 bases, with 16 bases left between them. The germline V gene encodes CDR1 SGHDN and CDR2 FVKESK. The CDR3 is 15 amino acids. The CDR3 bases are TGTGCCAGCAACCATCGGAGGGAGAACACAGATACGCAGTATTTT. Translation gives CASNHRRENTDTQYF. Combining the CDR3 with reference TRBV14 and TRBJ2-3 gives the whole variable domain EAGVTQFPSHSVIEKGQTVTLRCDPISGHDNLYWYRRVMGKEIKFLLHFVKESKQDESGMPNNRFLAERTGGTYSTLKVQPAELEDSGVYFCASNHRRENTDTQYFGPGTRLTVL.

This clonotype has just a few counts. J is TRBJ2-7 and V is TRBV4-1; possible D gene TRBD1, 7 bases. The germline V gene has CDR1 MGHRA and CDR2 YSYEKL. Trimming stripped 1 base from V and 3 bases from J, with 19 bases between. The CDR3 length is 17 residues. Here the CDR3 DNA reads TGCGCCAGCAGCCAAGTCCTGCGGCAGGGGGAGGACTACGAGCAGTACTTC. Amino acids: CASSQVLRQGEDYEQYF.

This clonotype occurred many times. The chain carries TRBV10-3 and TRBJ2-5; 8 bases are shared with TRBD1. With 7 bases clipped from V and 5 bases from J, the junction kept 6 bases outside the gene matches. The CDR3 spans 13 residues. Germline V gives CDR1 ENHRY, CDR2 SYGVKD. The CDR3 nucleotides read TGTGCCATCAAGTCAGGGGGCTCGGAGACCCAGTACTTC. Translated, it gives CAIKSGGSETQYF.